This is a list of T cell receptor beta chains from one sample in a study of CD8+ T cells in alopecia areata. Here immunoSEQ multiplex PCR was the method, and the copy in TCRdb shows in-frame clones only, minus some. The sample lists some 150,000 clones; around 50% were seen once. The sample consisted of CD8+ T cells sorted from blood, taken at week 0. The receptors originated from a human donor with alopecia areata. The CDR3 runs from the conserved cysteine through the conserved F or W. A D gene is named only where the DNA matches it firmly. Size values are once, few and many counts, or a class for expanded clones, and some rows have none.

V	J	size	D	DNA	CDR3
TRBV30	TRBJ2-7	few	-	TGTGCCTGGAGTGTAAGTCTAGGGAACGAGCAGTACTTC	CAWSVSLGNEQYF
TRBV10-3	TRBJ2-2	once	-	TGTGCCATCAGTGACACCGGCCAGCCCAGGGCCGGGGAGCTGTTTTTT	CAISDTGQPRAGELFF
TRBV30	TRBJ1-5	-	TRBD1	TGTGCCTGGAGTGGGGGACAGGGAAGGGGTCAGCCCCAGCATTTT	CAWSGGQGRGQPQHF
TRBV4-3	TRBJ2-1	-	TRBD2	TGCGCCAGCAGCGAACGGGGGGGCTACAATGAGCAGTTCTTC	CASSERGGYNEQFF
TRBV4-1	TRBJ2-2	few	-	TGCGCCAGCAGCTCGCCGGACACCGGGGAGCTGTTTTTT	CASSSPDTGELFF
TRBV15	TRBJ2-3	few	TRBD2	TGTGCCACCAGCCCGTACCTAGCGGACAACACAGATACGCAGTATTTT	CATSPYLADNTDTQYF
TRBV14	TRBJ2-7	once	-	TGTGCCAGCAGCCAAGAGAACAGCGTCTACGAGCAGTACTTC	CASSQENSVYEQYF
TRBV29-1	TRBJ1-2	-	TRBD1	TGCAGCACTACAGGGGCCGACTATGGCTACACCTTC	CSTTGADYGYTF
TRBV4-3	TRBJ1-1	few	-	TGCGCCAGCAGCCAAGATCGGGGAACTGAAGCTTTCTTT	CASSQDRGTEAFF
TRBV29-1	TRBJ2-1	-	TRBD1	TGCAGCGCCAGGACAGGGGTGGGGTACAATGAGCAGTTCTTC	CSARTGVGYNEQFF
TRBV6-5	TRBJ2-2	-	-	TGTGCCAGCAGTTACTCTAGCGCCGGGGAGCTGTTTTTT	CASSYSSAGELFF
TRBV4-3	TRBJ1-6	few	-	TGCGCCAGCAGCCAAGAGAGGGCCTCGGCCTCACCCCTCCACTTT	CASSQERASASPLHF
TRBV29-1	TRBJ2-3	-	-	TGCAGCGTTGGGGGAGTACAGGCAGGGCGGTACAGCACAGATACGCAGTATTTT	CSVGGVQAGRYSTDTQYF
TRBV15	TRBJ1-5	few	-	TGTGCCACCAGCAGAGAGGAGAGGTCAGGGCAAAATCAGCCCCAGCATTTT	CATSREERSGQNQPQHF
TRBV29-1	TRBJ2-2	few	-	TGCAGCTCACAGGTTCACGGGGAGCTGTTTTTT	CSSQVHGELFF
TRBV10-3	TRBJ2-7	few	-	TGTGCCATCAGTGACAACTACGAGCAGTACTTC	CAISDNYEQYF
TRBV7-9	TRBJ1-2	few	TRBD1	TGTGCCAGCAGCTTAGAGGGAGGACAGGTATATGGCTACACCTTC	CASSLEGGQVYGYTF
TRBV7-2	TRBJ1-1	-	-	TGTGCCAGCAGCTTATCCAGGGCCACTGAAGCTTTCTTT	CASSLSRATEAFF
TRBV29-1	TRBJ2-1	-	-	TGCAGCATGGATGGGCCGAGCTCCTACAATGAGCAGTTCTTC	CSMDGPSSYNEQFF
TRBV29-1	TRBJ2-3	-	-	TGCAGCGTTGATCGGTCAGATACGCAGTATTTT	CSVDRSDTQYF
TRBV4-3	TRBJ2-7	-	-	TGCGCCAGCAGCCAAGAAGAGGGGACCTACGAGCAGTACTTC	CASSQEEGTYEQYF
TRBV5-5	TRBJ2-7	-	-	TGTGCCAGCAGCATACGGACGGGTCGGGACGAGCAGTACTTC	CASSIRTGRDEQYF
TRBV27	TRBJ1-2	-	-	TGTGCCAGCAGTTTATCGGGCCGAATAACGCGGGGCTACACCTTC	CASSLSGRITRGYTF
TRBV29-1	TRBJ2-7	few	-	TGCAGCGTTGAAGATTGGGTTTACGAGCAGTACTTC	CSVEDWVYEQYF
TRBV29-1	TRBJ2-7	-	TRBD1	TGCAGCGTTAATGGGGACAGGGGTGCATACGAGCAGTACTTC	CSVNGDRGAYEQYF
TRBV2	TRBJ1-2	once	-	TGTGCCAGCAGTCGCAGCCCCGCTAACTATGGCTACACCTTC	CASSRSPANYGYTF
TRBV2	TRBJ1-1	few	-	TGTGCCAGCAGGGCCGGGATGAACACTGAAGCTTTCTTT	CASRAGMNTEAFF
TRBV19	TRBJ2-1	-	TRBD1	TGTGCCAGTAGCCAGGGGGCGGATGAGCAGTTCTTC	CASSQGADEQFF
TRBV30	TRBJ1-1	-	-	TGTGCCTGGAGTGTAACGAACACTGAAGCTTTCTTT	CAWSVTNTEAFF
TRBV29-1	TRBJ2-7	few	TRBD2	TGCAGCGTTGCCGGGGGGGTGAACTCCTACGAGCAGTACTTC	CSVAGGVNSYEQYF